This T cell receptor (beta chain) is from a study of pediatric ulcerative colitis. The CDR3 is 14 residues long. V shed 5 bases, J shed 5 bases, and the junction held 7 bases outside the gene matches. Germline V gene sequence: CDR1 SGHVS, CDR2 FQNEAQ. Data came from immunoSEQ multiplex PCR; TCRdb stores just in-frame clones and leaves some out. The sample shows about 17,000 clones, 74% of them seen only once. The rectum was sampled with one to two pinch biopsies at colonoscopy. The sequence derives from a girl between 10 and 17 years old with moderate ulcerative colitis. Sequencing input: gut tissue. This chain links TRBV7-8 with TRBJ1-1, with 8 bases identical to TRBD1. CDR3 loop: CASSKDRERTEAFF. The CDR3 DNA follows: TGTGCCAGCAGCAAGGACAGGGAAAGAACTGAAGCTTTCTTT.